This T cell receptor (beta chain) came from a study of shared clonotypes between healthy human individuals. Study conclusions and caveats: Estimated clonotype richness was generally higher in naive than memory subsets.

CDR3 length: 15 amino acids. Germline lookup yields CDR1 SGHTA and CDR2 FQGNSA. The ends were cut back, 5 bases at V and 6 bases at J, with 17 bases in the middle. Only one count was recorded for this clone. Its antigen is still unknown. The study enrolled healthy HIV-negative adults without recent acute infections or vaccinations as donors. A CD45RA-negative memory subset and a CD45RA+ naive subset were separated from the CD4+ cells. Several immunoSEQ plates held equal portions of the genomic DNA taken from each subset. Repertoires were generated with immunoSEQ multiplex PCR, while TCRdb's copy carries only in-frame clones and drops some. This sample has about 1.5 million clones, with 95% to 99% found just once.

The TCR was taken from a young man in good health. The chain is built from TRBV7-2 and TRBJ2-1; no clear D. The sequenced sample consisted of naive CD4+ T cells sorted from blood. Documented subset: CD45RA+ positively selected. The CDR3: CASSAAASFPNEQFF. CDR3 DNA: TGTGCCAGCAGCGCTGCGGCGAGTTTCCCCAATGAGCAGTTCTTC.